A selection of T cell receptor beta chains follows, all from one sample in a study of blood T cell repertoires in COVID-19. Clones were sequenced by immunoSEQ multiplex PCR, and TCRdb holds only the in-frame ones, with some missing. The table lists almost 250,000 clones, 75% to 90% of them singletons. Sequenced: PBMCs or T cells enriched from blood (not recorded which). The receptors stem from a woman in her thirties who had recovered from COVID-19. Each CDR3 is given with its conserved first and last residue. The order of the fields is V gene, CDR3 protein.

TRBV28 | CASGGTLETDTQYF
TRBV5-8 | CASSFDGHSNQPQHF
TRBV30 | CAWSVRGGDTEAFF
TRBV4-1 | CASSSPSGRADTQYF
TRBV20-1 | CSAQVIHEQYF
TRBV30 | CATTGGAFGYTF
TRBV12-3/TRBV12-4 | CASSLGSEQYF
TRBV28 | CASGDNLYEQYF
TRBV21-1 | CASRTSETGVYEQYF
TRBV9 | CASSNPGTRVYNEQFF
TRBV14 | CASSLRQGASEQFF
TRBV27 | CASSILQGAGTEAFF
TRBV6-5 | CASRGNREGDGYTF
TRBV2 | CASSEARGLGVPPPSYEQYF
TRBV19 | CASSILGQTYNEQFF
TRBV4-3 | CASSQAGNSGDEAFF
TRBV28 | CASSGGGRVESLEKLFF
TRBV3-1/TRBV3-2 | CASSPQAGGPDTQYF
TRBV7-2 | CASSLAARENTEAFF
TRBV29-1 | CSVIFQGSQPQHF
TRBV9 | CASSVGAMDLGTQYF
TRBV4-3 | CASSQVRAGTGELFF
TRBV28 | CATSSGSYNEQFF
TRBV30 | CACFLSYEQYF
TRBV7-2 | CASSLVYRANYGYTF
TRBV4-1 | CASSQATTGGGSPLHF
TRBV30 | CAWTDRDNQPQHF
TRBV4-3 | CASSQDLGTGNYGYTF
TRBV18 | CASSRIWAGYDSNQPQHF
TRBV9 | CASSPSGGIAYEQYF
TRBV27 | CASSGTARREQYF
TRBV2 | CASRTGGDGYTF
TRBV10-2 | CASRDRGQHYEQYF
TRBV5-1 | CASSSLQGGNTEAFF
TRBV7-2 | CASSLAGLNTEAFF
TRBV19 | CASSPGHFYEQYF
TRBV24-1 | CATSDFTTPTDTQYF
TRBV28 | CASSWTADRSYNEQFF
TRBV6-1 | CASSDYRDSDYYGYTF
TRBV7-9 | CASSPTGYHQPQHF
TRBV5-1 | CASSSRPRGGDTEAFF
TRBV5-4 | CASSPGRATEAFF
TRBV25-1 | CASSEWPNSYNEQFF
TRBV29-1 | CSVQGSYEQYF
TRBV5-4 | CASSVGQRSSYEQYF
TRBV4-3 | CASSQEGGTGGEQYF
TRBV9 | CASSERDRYTEAFF
TRBV5-1 | CASSYYSGTGRTDTQYF
TRBV25-1 | CASTTYRNGDYEQYF
TRBV7-9 | CASSLGVIPGAGNTIYF